This T cell receptor (beta chain) was observed in a study of vaccination effects on CD4 cells after COVID-19. Viral peptide pools were used in the ViraFEST assay to expand antigen-specific CD4+ T cells, and sequencing came afterward. CD4+ T cells were isolated after 10 days of culture. The study found no prior SARS-CoV-2 infection in the vaccine recipients, who tested negative for nucleocapsid antibodies. A note on this clone: No antigen is known for it.

Profiling relied on immunoSEQ multiplex PCR, and the TCRdb table lists in-frame clones only, not all of them. Here the sample spans about 43,000 clones, about 80% being singletons. Trimming took 5 bases from V and 7 from J; bases not matched to a gene: 3. The CDR3 extends over 13 amino acids. This TCR came from a human donor who received a COVID-19 vaccine. V is TRBV12-3 or TRBV12-4 and J is TRBJ2-1, with 9 positions matching TRBD1. Sample: CD4+ T cells from PBMCs cultured with SARS-CoV-2 spike peptides, taken before COVID-19 vaccination. The chain's CDR3 is CASSKTGGNEQFF. As DNA, the CDR3 is TGTGCCAGCAGTAAGACAGGGGGGAATGAGCAGTTCTTC.